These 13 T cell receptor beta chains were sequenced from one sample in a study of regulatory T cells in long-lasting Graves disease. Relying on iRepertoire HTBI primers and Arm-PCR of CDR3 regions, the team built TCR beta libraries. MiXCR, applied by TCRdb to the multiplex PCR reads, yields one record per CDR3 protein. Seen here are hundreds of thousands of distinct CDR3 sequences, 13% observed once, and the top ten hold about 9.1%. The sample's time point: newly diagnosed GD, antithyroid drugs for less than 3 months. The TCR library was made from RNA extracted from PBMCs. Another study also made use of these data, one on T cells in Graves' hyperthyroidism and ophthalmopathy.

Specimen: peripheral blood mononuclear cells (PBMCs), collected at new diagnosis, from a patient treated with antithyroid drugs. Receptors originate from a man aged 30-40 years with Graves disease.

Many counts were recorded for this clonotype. The CDR3 nucleotides read TGTGCCAGCAAGGTCGTTGGCGACGAGCAGTACTTC. Amino acids: CASKVVGDEQYF. The chain employs TRBV2 and TRBJ2-7; D unclear. This CDR3 has 12 residues. The V gene lost 7 bases and the J gene lost 5 bases, with 12 bases spanning the gap. Germline CDR1 and CDR2: SNHLY and FYNNEI.

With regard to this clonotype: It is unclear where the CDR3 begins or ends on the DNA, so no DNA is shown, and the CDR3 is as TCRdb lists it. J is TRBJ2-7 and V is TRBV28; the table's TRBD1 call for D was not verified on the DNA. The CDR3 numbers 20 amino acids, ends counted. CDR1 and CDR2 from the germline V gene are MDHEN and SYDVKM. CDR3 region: CASSIYLCSTAGTGWNEQYF.

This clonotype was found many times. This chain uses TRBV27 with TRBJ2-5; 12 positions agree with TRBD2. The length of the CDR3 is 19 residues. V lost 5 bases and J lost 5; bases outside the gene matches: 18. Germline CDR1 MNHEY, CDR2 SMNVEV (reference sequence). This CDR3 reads CASSPSLAGGPWGGETQYF. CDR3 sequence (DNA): TGTGCCAGCAGTCCCTCACTAGCGGGAGGCCCCTGGGGTGGGGAGACCCAGTACTTC.

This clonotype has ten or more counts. The CDR3 DNA reads as TGTGCCAGCAGCTTAGGGACGGGATACTACGAGCAGTACTTC. This codes for CASSLGTGYYEQYF. The chain recombines TRBV7-9 with TRBJ2-7; a possible D gene is TRBD2 (5 bases). Per the germline V gene, CDR1 is SEHNR and CDR2 is FQNEAQ (reference sequence). V was clipped by 1 base and J by 3 bases, with 10 bases between them. The CDR3 is made up of 14 amino acids.

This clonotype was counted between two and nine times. CDR3 sequence reads: CASTSPASGGSQPQHF. DNA for the CDR3: TGTGCCAGCACTTCTCCGGCGTCAGGAGGATCTCAGCCCCAGCATTTT. The chain employs TRBV6-1 and TRBJ1-5; no firm D call. V lost 7 bases and J 6 bases, leaving 22 bases between the germline ends. The CDR3 length is 16 residues. Germline CDR1 MNHNS, CDR2 SASEGT.

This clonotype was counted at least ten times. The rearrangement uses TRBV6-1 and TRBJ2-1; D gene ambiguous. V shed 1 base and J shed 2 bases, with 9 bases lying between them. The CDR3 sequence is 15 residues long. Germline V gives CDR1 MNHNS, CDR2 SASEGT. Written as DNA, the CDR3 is TGTGCCAGCAGTGAAGGGTCGGTCCCCTACAATGAGCAGTTCTTC. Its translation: CASSEGSVPYNEQFF.

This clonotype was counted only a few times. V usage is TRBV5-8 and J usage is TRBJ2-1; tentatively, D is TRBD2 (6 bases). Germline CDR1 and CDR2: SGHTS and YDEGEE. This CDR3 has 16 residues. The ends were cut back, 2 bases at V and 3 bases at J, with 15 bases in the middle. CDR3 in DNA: TGTGCCAGCAGCTTCGGGGGAGGTTCATACTACAATGAGCAGTTCTTC. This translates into CASSFGGGSYYNEQFF.

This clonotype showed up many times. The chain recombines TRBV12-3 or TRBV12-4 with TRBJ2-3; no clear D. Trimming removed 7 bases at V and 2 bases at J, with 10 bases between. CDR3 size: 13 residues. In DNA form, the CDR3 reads TGTGCCAGCACCCGGCAGACCACAGATACGCAGTATTTT. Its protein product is CASTRQTTDTQYF.

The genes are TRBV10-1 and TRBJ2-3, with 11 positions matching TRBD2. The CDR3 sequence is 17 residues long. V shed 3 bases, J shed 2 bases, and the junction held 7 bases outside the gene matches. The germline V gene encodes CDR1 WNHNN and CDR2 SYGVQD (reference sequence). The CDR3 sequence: CASSDLGLAGLTDTQYF. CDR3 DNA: TGCGCCAGCAGTGATCTCGGACTAGCGGGCCTCACAGATACGCAGTATTTT.

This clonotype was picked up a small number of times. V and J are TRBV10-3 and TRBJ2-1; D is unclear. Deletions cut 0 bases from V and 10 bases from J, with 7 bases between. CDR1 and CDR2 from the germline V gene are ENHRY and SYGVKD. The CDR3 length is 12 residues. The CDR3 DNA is TGTGCCATCAGTGAGTCCCCCGGCGAGCAGTTCTTC. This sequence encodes CAISESPGEQFF.

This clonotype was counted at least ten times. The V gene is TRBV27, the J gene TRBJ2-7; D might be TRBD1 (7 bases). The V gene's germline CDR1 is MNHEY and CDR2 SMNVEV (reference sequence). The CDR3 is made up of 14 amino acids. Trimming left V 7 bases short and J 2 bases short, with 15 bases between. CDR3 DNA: TGTGCCAGCACCAGGGGGGACGCAGCCTACGAGCAGTACTTC. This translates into CASTRGDAAYEQYF.

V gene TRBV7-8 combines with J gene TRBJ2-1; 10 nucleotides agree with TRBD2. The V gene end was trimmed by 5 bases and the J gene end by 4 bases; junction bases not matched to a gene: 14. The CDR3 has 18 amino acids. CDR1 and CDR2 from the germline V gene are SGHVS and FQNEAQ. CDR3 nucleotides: TGTGCCAGCAGCCAACCTAGCGGGAGCCCCTCTATTTACAATGAGCAGTTCTTC. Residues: CASSQPSGSPSIYNEQFF.

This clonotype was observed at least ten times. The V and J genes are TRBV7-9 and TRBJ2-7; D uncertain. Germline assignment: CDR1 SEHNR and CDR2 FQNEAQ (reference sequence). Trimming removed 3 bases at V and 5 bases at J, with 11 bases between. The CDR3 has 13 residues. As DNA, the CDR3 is TGTGCCAGCAGCTTGGGCCCCCAGGACGAGCAGTACTTC. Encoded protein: CASSLGPQDEQYF.